This TCR beta chain was sequenced in a study of patients and donors after allogeneic stem cell transplantation. Between the trimmed V and J ends, which lost 3 bases and 0 bases, there was a span of 9 bases. CDR3 size: 16 residues. Germline-derived CDR1 and CDR2 are MDHEN and SYDVKM. TCRdb reprocessed the RT-PCR reads with MiXCR, giving one entry per CDR3 protein. The sample carries hundreds of thousands of distinct CDR3 sequences, around an eighth recorded once. The material sequenced was blood, either unsorted or a sorted T cell fraction (not recorded which). The source of this sequence is a human donor who was either an allogeneic HSCT recipient or a stem cell or donor lymphocyte infusion donor (not recorded which). It is not recorded whose cells these are; they may come from a transplant donor. The rearrangement joins TRBV28 to TRBJ2-6; D is unclear. CDR3 coding DNA: TGTGCCAGCAGTTTGGGCGCCGACTCTGGGGCCAACGTCCTGACTTTC. This translates into CASSLGADSGANVLTF.